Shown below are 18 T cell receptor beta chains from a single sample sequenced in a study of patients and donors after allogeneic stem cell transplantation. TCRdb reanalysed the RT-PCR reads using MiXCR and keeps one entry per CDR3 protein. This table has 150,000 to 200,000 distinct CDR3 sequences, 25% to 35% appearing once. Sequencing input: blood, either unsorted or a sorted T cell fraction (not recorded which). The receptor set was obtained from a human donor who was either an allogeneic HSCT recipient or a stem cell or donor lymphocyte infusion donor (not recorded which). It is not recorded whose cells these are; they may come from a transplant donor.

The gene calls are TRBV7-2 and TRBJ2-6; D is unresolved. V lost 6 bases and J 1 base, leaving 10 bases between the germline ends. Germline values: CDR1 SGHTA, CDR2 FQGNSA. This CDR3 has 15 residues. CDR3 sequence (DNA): TGTGCCAGCAGACCACAGTTTTCTGGGGCCAACGTCCTGACTTTC. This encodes CASRPQFSGANVLTF.

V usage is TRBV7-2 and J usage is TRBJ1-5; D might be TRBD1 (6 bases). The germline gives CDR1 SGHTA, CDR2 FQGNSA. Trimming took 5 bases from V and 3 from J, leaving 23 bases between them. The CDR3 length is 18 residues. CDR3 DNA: TGTGCCAGCAGCCTTAGCATAGGAGGGGGGCCCCTCAATCAGCCCCAGCATTTT. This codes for CASSLSIGGGPLNQPQHF. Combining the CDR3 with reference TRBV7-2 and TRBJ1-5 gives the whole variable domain GAGVSQSPSNKVTEKGKDVELRCDPISGHTALYWYRQSLGQGLEFLIYFQGNSAPDKSGLPSDRFSAERTGGSVSTLTIQRTQQEDSAVYLCASSLSIGGGPLNQPQHFGDGTRLSIL.

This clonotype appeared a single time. The CDR3 nucleotides are TGTGCCAGCTCACCGAACAGGGATGGGAACATTCAGTACTTC. It is translated as CASSPNRDGNIQYF. This chain connects TRBV18 to TRBJ2-4; tentative D call: TRBD1 (6 bases). Trimming took 3 bases from V and 7 from J, leaving 13 bases between them. From germline, CDR1 is KGHSH and CDR2 LQKENI. This CDR3 spans 14 amino acids. The full variable domain, with the rest looked up from reference TRBV18 and TRBJ2-4, is NAGVMQNPRHLVRRRGQEARLRCSPMKGHSHVYWYRQLPEEGLKFMVYLQKENIIDESGMPKERFSAEFPKEGPSILRIQQVVRGDSAAYFCASSPNRDGNIQYFGAGTRLSVL.

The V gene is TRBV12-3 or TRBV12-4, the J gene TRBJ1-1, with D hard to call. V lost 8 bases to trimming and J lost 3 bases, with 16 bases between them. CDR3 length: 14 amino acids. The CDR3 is CASSPGLPYTEAFF. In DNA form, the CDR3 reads TGTGCCAGCTCCCCCGGGCTCCCATACACTGAAGCTTTCTTT.

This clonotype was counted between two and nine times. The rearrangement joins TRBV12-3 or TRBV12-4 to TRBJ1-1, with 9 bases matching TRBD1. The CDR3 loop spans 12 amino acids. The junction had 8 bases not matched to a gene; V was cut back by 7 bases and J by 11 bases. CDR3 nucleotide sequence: TGTGCCAGCAAATCTATCGGGACAGGGGCTTTCTTT. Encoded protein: CASKSIGTGAFF.

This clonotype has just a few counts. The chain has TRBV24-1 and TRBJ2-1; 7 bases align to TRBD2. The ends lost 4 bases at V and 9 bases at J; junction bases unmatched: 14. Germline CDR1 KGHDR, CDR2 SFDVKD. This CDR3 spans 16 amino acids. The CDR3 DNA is TGTGCCACCAGTGACCCAGGGACTACCTACGGGGGTGAGCAGTTCTTC. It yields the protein CATSDPGTTYGGEQFF.

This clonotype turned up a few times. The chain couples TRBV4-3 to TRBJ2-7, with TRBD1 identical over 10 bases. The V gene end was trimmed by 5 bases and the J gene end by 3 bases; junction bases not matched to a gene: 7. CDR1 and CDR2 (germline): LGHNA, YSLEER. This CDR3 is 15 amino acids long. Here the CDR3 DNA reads TGCGCCAGCAGCGACGGGACAGGGGCCCTCTACGAGCAGTACTTC. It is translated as CASSDGTGALYEQYF.

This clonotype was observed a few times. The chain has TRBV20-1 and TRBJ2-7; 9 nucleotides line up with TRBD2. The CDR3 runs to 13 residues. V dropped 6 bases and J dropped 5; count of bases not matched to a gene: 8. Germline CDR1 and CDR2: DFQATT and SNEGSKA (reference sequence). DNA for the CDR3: TGCAGTGCCATAGCGGGAGAGGTCCACGAGCAGTACTTC. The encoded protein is CSAIAGEVHEQYF.

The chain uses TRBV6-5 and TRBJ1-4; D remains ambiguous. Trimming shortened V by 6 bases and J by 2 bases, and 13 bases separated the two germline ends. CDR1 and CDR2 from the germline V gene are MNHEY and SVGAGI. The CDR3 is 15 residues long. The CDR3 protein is CASSLRDGTNEKLFF. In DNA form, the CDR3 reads TGTGCCAGCAGCCTGCGAGACGGGACTAATGAAAAACTGTTTTTT.

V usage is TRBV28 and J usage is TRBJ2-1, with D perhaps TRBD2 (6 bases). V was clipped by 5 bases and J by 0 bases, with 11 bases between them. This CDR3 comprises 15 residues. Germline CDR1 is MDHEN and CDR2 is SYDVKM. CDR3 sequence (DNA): TGTGCCAGCAGTAGTGGGGGGAGCTCCTACAATGAGCAGTTCTTC. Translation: CASSSGGSSYNEQFF.

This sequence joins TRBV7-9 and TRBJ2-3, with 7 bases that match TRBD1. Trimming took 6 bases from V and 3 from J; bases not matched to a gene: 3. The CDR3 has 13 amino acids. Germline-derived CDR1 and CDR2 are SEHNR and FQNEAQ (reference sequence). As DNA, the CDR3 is TGTGCCAGCAGTTTACAGGGGACAGATACGCAGTATTTT. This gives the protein CASSLQGTDTQYF. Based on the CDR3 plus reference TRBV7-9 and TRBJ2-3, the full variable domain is DTGVSQNPRHKITKRGQNVTFRCDPISEHNRLYWYRQTLGQGPEFLTYFQNEAQLEKSRLLSDRFSAERPKGSFSTLEIQRTEQGDSAMYLCASSLQGTDTQYFGPGTRLTVL.

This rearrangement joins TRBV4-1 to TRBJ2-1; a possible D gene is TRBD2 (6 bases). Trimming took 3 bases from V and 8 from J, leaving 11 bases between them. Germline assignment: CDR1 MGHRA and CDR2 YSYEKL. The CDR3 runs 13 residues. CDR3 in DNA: TGCGCCAGCAGCCAGACCGGAGGGGATGAGCAGTTCTTC. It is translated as CASSQTGGDEQFF.

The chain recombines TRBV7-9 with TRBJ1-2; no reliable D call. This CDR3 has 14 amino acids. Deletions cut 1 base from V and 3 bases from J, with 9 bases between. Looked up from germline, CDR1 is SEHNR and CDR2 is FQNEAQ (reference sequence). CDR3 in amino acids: CASSLGYTDYGYTF. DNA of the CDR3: TGTGCCAGCAGCTTAGGGTACACGGACTATGGCTACACCTTC.

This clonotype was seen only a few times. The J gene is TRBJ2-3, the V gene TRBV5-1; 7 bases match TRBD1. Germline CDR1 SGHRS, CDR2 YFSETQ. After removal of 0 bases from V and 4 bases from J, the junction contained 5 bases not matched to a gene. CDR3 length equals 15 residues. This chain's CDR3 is CASSLGSQGADTQYF. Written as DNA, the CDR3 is TGCGCCAGCAGCTTGGGATCTCAGGGGGCAGATACGCAGTATTTT.

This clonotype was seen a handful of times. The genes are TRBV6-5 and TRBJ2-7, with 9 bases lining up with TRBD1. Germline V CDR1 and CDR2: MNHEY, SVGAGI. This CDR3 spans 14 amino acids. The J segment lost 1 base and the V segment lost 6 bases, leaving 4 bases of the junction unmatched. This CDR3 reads CASRPGTGSYEQYF. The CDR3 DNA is TGTGCCAGCAGACCCGGGACAGGGTCCTACGAGCAGTACTTC.

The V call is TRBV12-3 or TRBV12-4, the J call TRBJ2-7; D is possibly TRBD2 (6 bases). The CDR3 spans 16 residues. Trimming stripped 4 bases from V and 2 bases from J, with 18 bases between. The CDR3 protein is CASSSGGTAKAYEQYF. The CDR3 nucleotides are TGTGCCAGCAGTTCCGGCGGGACTGCGAAGGCCTACGAGCAGTACTTC.

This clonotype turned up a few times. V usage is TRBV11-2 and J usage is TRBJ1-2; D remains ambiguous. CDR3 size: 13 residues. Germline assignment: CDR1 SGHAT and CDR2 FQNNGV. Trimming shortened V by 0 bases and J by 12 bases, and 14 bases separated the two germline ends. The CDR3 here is CASSLESGFPDTF. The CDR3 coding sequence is TGTGCCAGCAGCTTAGAATCCGGGTTCCCCGACACCTTC.

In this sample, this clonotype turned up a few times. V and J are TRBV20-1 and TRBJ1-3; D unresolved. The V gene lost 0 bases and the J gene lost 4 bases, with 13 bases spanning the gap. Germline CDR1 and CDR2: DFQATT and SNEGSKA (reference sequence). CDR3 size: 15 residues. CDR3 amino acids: CSAREVPLGGNTIYF. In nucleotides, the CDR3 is TGCAGTGCTAGAGAGGTCCCGTTGGGAGGAAACACCATATATTTT.